This is a list of T cell receptor beta chains from one sample in a study of OX40 agonist ivuxolimab in advanced cancers. Sequencing was performed with immunoSEQ multiplex PCR; in TCRdb, only in-frame clones are kept and a portion is missing. Of approximately 80,000 clones in the sample, about 90% are singletons; the top ten hold about 0.3%. The sample here was CD4+ or CD8+ T cells sorted from blood, taken in a trial of the OX40 agonist ivuxolimab. The receptors originated from an adult with an advanced solid tumor such as melanoma, head and neck, liver or kidney cancer. Both conserved end residues are part of each CDR3. A D gene is named only where the DNA matches it firmly.

J gene,D gene,V gene,CDR3 protein
TRBJ2-3,TRBD1,TRBV30,CAWSQDRVTDTQYF
TRBJ2-7,TRBD1,TRBV2,CASSGVKGQALSYEQYF
TRBJ2-3,TRBD2,TRBV15,CATRSGGRDTQYF
TRBJ1-6,NA,TRBV9,CASSAENSGNSPLHF
TRBJ1-6,NA,TRBV27,CASSSRLSSYNSPLHF
TRBJ2-7,TRBD2,TRBV30,CAWSREGYEQYF
TRBJ1-5,NA,TRBV7-6,CASSLDGGLSNQPQHF
TRBJ1-1,NA,TRBV6-5,CASSTTGLNTEAFF
TRBJ1-5,NA,TRBV28,CASSLPPDGSNQPQHF
TRBJ2-5,NA,TRBV7-6,CASSLDGQLETQYF
TRBJ2-6,NA,TRBV6-5,CASSLRVAGANVLTF
TRBJ2-6,TRBD2,TRBV4-1,CASSLQVPGGAGGANVLTF
TRBJ1-1,NA,TRBV6-1,CASRGNKNTEAFF
TRBJ1-5,NA,TRBV2,CASSAYESYSNQPQHF
TRBJ2-7,NA,TRBV6-1,CASSTRTAVEQYF
TRBJ2-5,TRBD2,TRBV11-2,CASSLGRLAGRETQYF
TRBJ1-3,NA,TRBV7-7,CASSWWGATGNTIYF
TRBJ2-7,NA,TRBV6-6,CASSYRSGTSLEQYF
TRBJ1-5,NA,TRBV19,CASSRGGNRSNQPQHF
TRBJ1-3,NA,TRBV7-9,CASSLIIGGAGNTIYF
TRBJ1-1,NA,TRBV2,CASSGQGSPTEAFF
TRBJ2-5,TRBD2,TRBV5-1,CAGSFLLAGQETQYF
TRBJ2-3,TRBD2,TRBV7-6,CASSPGLASTDTQYF
TRBJ2-1,NA,TRBV18,CASSPRRGADLGEQFF
TRBJ1-3,NA,TRBV11-2,CASDGGLSGNTIYF
TRBJ1-2,NA,TRBV5-6,CASSLSGPGGYTF
TRBJ1-1,NA,TRBV5-5,CASSLEAVTEAFF
TRBJ2-5,NA,TRBV5-5,CASSVQGRETQYF
TRBJ2-5,NA,TRBV7-9,CASSFERRRETQYF
TRBJ2-1,TRBD2,TRBV6-5,CASIRLAGAFNEQFF
TRBJ1-1,TRBD1,TRBV19,CASRSTGLDTEAFF
TRBJ1-2,NA,TRBV11-2,CASRHIRANYGYTF
TRBJ2-7,NA,TRBV4-2,CASSPMRMGPSSYEQYF
TRBJ2-3,NA,TRBV7-9,CASSSQDTQYF
TRBJ1-1,NA,TRBV6-6,CASSRRVRGNTEAFF
TRBJ1-1,NA,TRBV28,CASSLARAGSTEAFF
TRBJ1-2,TRBD1,TRBV18,CASSLTLGQYYGYTF
TRBJ2-6,NA,TRBV30,CAWRGGRGANVLTF
TRBJ1-4,NA,TRBV29-1,CSVRGVATNEKLFF
TRBJ1-4,NA,TRBV6-1,CASSNRLLEKLFF
TRBJ1-5,NA,TRBV6-1,CASSEGHLSNQPQHF
TRBJ2-2,TRBD1,TRBV5-1,CASSRDSLNTGELFF
TRBJ1-6,NA,TRBV25-1,CASSELGAGSYNSPLHF
TRBJ2-5,TRBD1,TRBV18,CASSPPPTGFFQETQYF
TRBJ2-2,TRBD1,TRBV19,CASIAGQGASGELFF
TRBJ1-1,TRBD1,TRBV5-1,CASSLDPGQGRGLNTEAFF
TRBJ1-1,NA,TRBV5-1,CASSWGGGGTEAFF
TRBJ1-2,NA,TRBV6-5,CASSYSWGDYGYTF
TRBJ2-7,TRBD2,TRBV6-5,CASSSLRGAYEQYF
TRBJ1-5,TRBD1,TRBV7-6,CASSSQPGQGDQPQHF
TRBJ2-7,NA,TRBV5-8,CASSEWGGRYSYEQYF
TRBJ1-4,NA,TRBV5-1,CASSLTGTGGEKLFF
TRBJ1-1,TRBD1,TRBV7-2,CASSLGTVRMNTEAFF
TRBJ1-1,NA,TRBV6-6,CASRWSDGKAFF
TRBJ1-1,NA,TRBV2,CASRWRSNTEAFF
TRBJ2-5,NA,TRBV18,CASSQGGRQETQYF
TRBJ1-2,NA,TRBV4-1,CASSQDFKGSFGYTF
TRBJ2-1,TRBD1,TRBV6-1,CASSGGTGFRNEQFF
TRBJ1-1,NA,TRBV5-1,CASSLNPARGNTEAFF